Listed here are 21 T cell receptor beta chains from one sample, sequenced in a study of blood T cell repertoires in COVID-19. Data came from immunoSEQ multiplex PCR; TCRdb stores just in-frame clones and leaves some out. The sample lists 150,000 or so clones; almost 80% were seen once. Sequencing was carried out using PBMCs or T cells enriched from blood (not recorded which). Receptors were obtained from a woman between 45 and 60 years old who had recovered from COVID-19.

V usage is TRBV28 and J usage is TRBJ1-4; 7 positions agree with TRBD1. The CDR3 covers 15 residues. The V and J ends lost 5 bases and 7 bases, in that order; junction bases with no gene match: 10. CDR1 and CDR2 from the germline V gene are MDHEN and SYDVKM. CDR3 loop: CASSGNRGRSEKLFF. CDR3 nucleotide sequence: TGTGCCAGCAGTGGAAACAGGGGCCGAAGTGAAAAACTGTTTTTT.

The chain recombines TRBV9 with TRBJ2-2, with TRBD1 matching over 9 bases. The CDR3 length is 16 residues. Germline CDR1 is SGDLS and CDR2 is YYNGEE. Trimming removed 1 base from V and 5 bases from J; junction bases left unmatched: 6. As DNA, the CDR3 is TGTGCCAGCAGCGTAAGGACAGGGGCGAGGACCGGGGAGCTGTTTTTT. Translated: CASSVRTGARTGELFF.

The V gene is TRBV5-1, the J gene TRBJ2-2; D call uncertain. This CDR3 spans 14 amino acids. V lost 4 bases to trimming and J lost 5 bases, with 12 bases between them. Germline V gene sequence: CDR1 SGHRS, CDR2 YFSETQ. The CDR3 loop reads CASSVLRTTGELFF. Written as DNA, the CDR3 is TGCGCCAGCAGCGTCCTCCGAACAACCGGGGAGCTGTTTTTT.

This chain joins TRBV3-1 (or the pseudogene TRBV3-2) and TRBJ2-5; unclear D gene. V shed 4 bases and J shed 5 bases, with 8 bases lying between them. Germline V gene sequence: CDR1 LGHDT, CDR2 YNNKEL (reference sequence). This CDR3 comprises 12 residues. The CDR3 DNA reads as TGTGCCAGCAGCCCGAGGCGGGAGACCCAGTACTTC. This gives the protein CASSPRRETQYF.

The chain is built from TRBV28 and TRBJ2-1; 15 bases align to TRBD2. Looked up from germline, CDR1 is MDHEN and CDR2 is SYDVKM. This CDR3 is built from 16 residues. The V segment lost 2 bases and the J segment 13 bases; nucleotides outside the gene matches: 9. CDR3 region: CASSLAGGLAGGEQFF. The CDR3 DNA is TGTGCCAGCAGTTTAGCTGGGGGACTAGCGGGAGGTGAACAGTTCTTC.

V gene TRBV6-5 combines with J gene TRBJ1-5, with D unclear. Between the trimmed V and J ends, which lost 7 bases and 0 bases, there was a span of 4 bases. The CDR3 is 12 residues long. Germline V gene data show CDR1 as MNHEY and CDR2 as SVGAGI. In DNA, the CDR3 is TGTGCCAGCACCGGTAGCAATCAGCCCCAGCATTTT. This translates into CASTGSNQPQHF.

The chain has TRBV27 and TRBJ2-1; 11 nucleotides line up with TRBD2. Germline CDR1 is MNHEY and CDR2 is SMNVEV (reference sequence). This CDR3 region has 16 residues. V was pared by 3 bases and J by 4 bases, with 5 bases of the junction left unmatched. This chain's CDR3 is CASSFHTSGRYNEQFF. CDR3 in DNA: TGTGCCAGCAGTTTTCACACTAGCGGGAGATACAATGAGCAGTTCTTC.

The chain is built from TRBV28 and TRBJ2-3; TRBD2 aligns across 16 bases. Germline V lookup: CDR1 MDHEN, CDR2 SYDVKM. Trimming cost V 5 bases and J 7 bases; bases outside gene matches: 12. The CDR3 contains 18 residues. CDR3 sequence: CASSPDPGTSGRGNTQYF. The DNA of the CDR3 is TGTGCCAGCAGTCCTGATCCCGGGACTAGCGGGAGGGGGAATACGCAGTATTTT.

The chain is built from TRBV18 and TRBJ1-2; 7 nucleotides line up with TRBD1. Germline V gives CDR1 KGHSH, CDR2 LQKENI. V lost 3 bases to trimming and J lost 4 bases; unmatched junction nucleotides: 5. CDR3 length equals 14 residues. The CDR3 nucleotides are TGTGCCAGCTCACCCTCGGGACAGCTCTATGGCTACACCTTC. It specifies CASSPSGQLYGYTF.

The rearrangement links TRBV10-3 to TRBJ1-2; a possible D gene is TRBD1 (5 bases). Germline CDR1 is ENHRY and CDR2 is SYGVKD. The CDR3 is 16 amino acids. The V gene lost 0 bases and the J gene lost 7 bases, with 18 bases spanning the gap. CDR3 amino acids: CAISESTRRGERGYTF. The CDR3 DNA reads as TGTGCCATCAGTGAGTCGACTCGAAGGGGCGAGCGTGGCTACACCTTC.

This clone was observed a handful of times. The chain links TRBV6-5 to TRBJ1-3; tentatively, D is TRBD1 (5 bases). The germline V gene has CDR1 MNHEY and CDR2 SVGAGI. Trimming left V 0 bases short and J 1 base short, with 10 bases between. The CDR3 is made up of 16 amino acids. The DNA of the CDR3 is TGTGCCAGCAGTTACTCTGGGGGGATGTCTGGAAACACCATATATTTT. This translates into CASSYSGGMSGNTIYF.

CDR3 nucleotides: TGTGCCATCAGTGGGGGTAGCGGGATATCGAACACCGGGGAGCTGTTTTTT. This sequence encodes CAISGGSGISNTGELFF. The V gene is TRBV10-3, the J gene TRBJ2-2, with 8 bases aligning to TRBD2. Losses at the gene ends were 4 bases for V and 0 bases for J; bases not matched to a gene: 7. CDR3 length: 17 amino acids. Germline V gene lookup returns CDR1 ENHRY and CDR2 SYGVKD.

The chain carries TRBV6-1 and TRBJ2-1; 9 bases fit TRBD2. From germline, CDR1 is MNHNS and CDR2 SASEGT. This CDR3 is 13 amino acids long. Trimming at V came to 9 bases and at J to 5 bases, leaving 5 bases not matched to a gene. The CDR3 sequence is CASGLAINNEQFF. CDR3 in DNA: TGTGCCAGTGGACTAGCGATTAACAATGAGCAGTTCTTC.

This clone appeared a single time. This sequence joins TRBV5-6 and TRBJ1-5; tentatively, D is TRBD1 (5 bases). The germline V and J ends were trimmed by 2 bases and 2 bases, with 11 bases remaining between them. The CDR3 runs 15 residues. Germline CDR1 is SGHDT and CDR2 is YYEEEE. CDR3 in DNA: TGTGCCAGCAGCTTAAAAGGGGTAGGCAATCAGCCCCAGCATTTT. This gives the protein CASSLKGVGNQPQHF.

The J gene is TRBJ1-1, the V gene TRBV6-5; no reliable D call. CDR3 size: 13 residues. V was clipped by 7 bases and J by 3 bases, with 12 bases between them. The germline V gene has CDR1 MNHEY and CDR2 SVGAGI. The DNA of the CDR3 is TGTGCCAGCACTCGCCGGCGGGACACTGAAGCTTTCTTT. This translates into CASTRRRDTEAFF.

The V call is TRBV11-3, the J call TRBJ2-3, with D possibly being TRBD1 (5 bases). Trimming cost V 1 base and J 0 bases, with 11 bases left between them. In germline, CDR1 is SGHNT, CDR2 YENEEA. The CDR3 contains 16 residues. The CDR3 DNA follows: TGTGCCAGCAGCTTAGTAGCAGGGTATAGCACAGATACGCAGTATTTT. Protein product: CASSLVAGYSTDTQYF.

V usage is TRBV3-1 (or the pseudogene TRBV3-2) and J usage is TRBJ1-1; the D is unclear. CDR1 and CDR2 from the germline V gene are LGHDT and YNNKEL (reference sequence). CDR3 size: 12 residues. Trimming pared 11 bases from V and 5 bases from J, leaving 15 bases between. CDR3 sequence reads: CASSGGGTEAFF. The CDR3 coding sequence is TGTGCCTCCAGCGGAGGTGGTACTGAAGCTTTCTTT.

A few counts support this clone. This sequence joins TRBV10-2 and TRBJ2-3; 8 positions match TRBD2. CDR1 is WSHSY and CDR2 is SAAADI in the germline V gene. The ends lost 7 bases at V and 0 bases at J; junction bases unmatched: 12. The CDR3 sequence is 17 residues long. The CDR3 DNA sequence: TGCGCCAGCACAGAAGCGGGAGCGTTGTTGAGCACAGATACGCAGTATTTT. Its protein is CASTEAGALLSTDTQYF.

The chain links TRBV5-6 to TRBJ2-1, with D tentatively TRBD2 (6 bases). The CDR3 loop spans 16 amino acids. V was pared by 4 bases and J by 3 bases, with 17 bases between. CDR1 is SGHDT and CDR2 is YYEEEE in the germline V gene. Written as DNA, the CDR3 is TGTGCCAGCAGCAAAGAGGAGGGATCTCGCTACAATGAGCAGTTCTTC. Amino acids: CASSKEEGSRYNEQFF.

The chain employs TRBV2 and TRBJ2-7; D perhaps matches TRBD2 (7 bases). This CDR3 region has 15 residues. V lost 5 bases and J 3 bases, leaving 17 bases between the germline ends. Germline values: CDR1 SNHLY, CDR2 FYNNEI. The CDR3 DNA is TGTGCCAGCAGTCCAAGGGGGGGACTGATCTACGAGCAGTACTTC. This sequence encodes CASSPRGGLIYEQYF.

The rearrangement joins TRBV5-6 to TRBJ1-2; D remains unclear. V was shortened by 4 bases and J by 5 bases, with 9 bases between the two germline ends. The CDR3 length is 12 residues. Looked up from germline, CDR1 is SGHDT and CDR2 is YYEEEE. In DNA, the CDR3 is TGTGCCAGCAGCGGTCAGTTTTATGGCTACACCTTC. Residues: CASSGQFYGYTF.